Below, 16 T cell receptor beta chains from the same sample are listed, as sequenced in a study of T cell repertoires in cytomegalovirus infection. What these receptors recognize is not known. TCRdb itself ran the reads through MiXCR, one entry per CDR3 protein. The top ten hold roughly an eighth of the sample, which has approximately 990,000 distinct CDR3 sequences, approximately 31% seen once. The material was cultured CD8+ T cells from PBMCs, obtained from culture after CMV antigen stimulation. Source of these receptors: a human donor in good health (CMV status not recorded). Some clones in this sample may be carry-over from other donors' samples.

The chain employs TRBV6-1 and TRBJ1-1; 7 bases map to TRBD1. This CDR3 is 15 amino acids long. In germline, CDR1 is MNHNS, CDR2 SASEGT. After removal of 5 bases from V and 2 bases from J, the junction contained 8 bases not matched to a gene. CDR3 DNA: TGTGCCAGCAGTACCTGGGACAGACTTAACACTGAAGCTTTCTTT. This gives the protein CASSTWDRLNTEAFF.

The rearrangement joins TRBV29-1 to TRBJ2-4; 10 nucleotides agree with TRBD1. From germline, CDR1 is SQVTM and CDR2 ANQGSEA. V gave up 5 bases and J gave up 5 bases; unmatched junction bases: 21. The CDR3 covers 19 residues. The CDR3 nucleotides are TGCAGCGTTACGACTTGGGACAGGGGAGTGGTTCGAGGAGAAAACATTCAGTACTTC. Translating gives CSVTTWDRGVVRGENIQYF.

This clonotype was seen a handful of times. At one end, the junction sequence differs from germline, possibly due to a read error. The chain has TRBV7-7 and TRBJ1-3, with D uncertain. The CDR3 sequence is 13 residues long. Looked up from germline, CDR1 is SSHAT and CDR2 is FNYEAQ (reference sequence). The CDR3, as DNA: TGTGCTAGCAGCCGGACGATCGGGGACACCATATATTTT. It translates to CASSRTIGDTIYF.

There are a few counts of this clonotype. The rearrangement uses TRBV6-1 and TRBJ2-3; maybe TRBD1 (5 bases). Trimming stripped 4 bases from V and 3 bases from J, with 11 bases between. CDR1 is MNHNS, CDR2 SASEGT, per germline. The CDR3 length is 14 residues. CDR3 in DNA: TGTGCCAGCAGTGGAAGGGGCGCGACAGATACGCAGTATTTT. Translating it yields CASSGRGATDTQYF.

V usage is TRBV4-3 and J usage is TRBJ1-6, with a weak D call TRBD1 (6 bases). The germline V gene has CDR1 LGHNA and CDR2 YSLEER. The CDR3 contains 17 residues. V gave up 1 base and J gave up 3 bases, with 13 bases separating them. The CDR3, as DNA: TGCGCCAGCAGCCAAGGCTTTGGAGGGGGCTATAATTCACCCCTCCACTTT. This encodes CASSQGFGGGYNSPLHF.

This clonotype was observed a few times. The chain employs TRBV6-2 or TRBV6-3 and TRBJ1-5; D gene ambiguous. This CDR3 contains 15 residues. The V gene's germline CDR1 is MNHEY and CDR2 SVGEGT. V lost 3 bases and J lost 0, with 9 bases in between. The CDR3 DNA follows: TGTGCCAGCAGTTATGGGCCATATAGCAATCAGCCCCAGCATTTT. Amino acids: CASSYGPYSNQPQHF.

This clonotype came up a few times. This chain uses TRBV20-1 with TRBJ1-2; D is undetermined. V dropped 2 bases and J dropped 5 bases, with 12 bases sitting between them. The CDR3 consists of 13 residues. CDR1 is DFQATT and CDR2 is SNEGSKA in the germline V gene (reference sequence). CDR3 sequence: CSARSLKEYGYTF. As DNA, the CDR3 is TGCAGTGCTAGATCGCTAAAGGAATATGGCTACACCTTC.

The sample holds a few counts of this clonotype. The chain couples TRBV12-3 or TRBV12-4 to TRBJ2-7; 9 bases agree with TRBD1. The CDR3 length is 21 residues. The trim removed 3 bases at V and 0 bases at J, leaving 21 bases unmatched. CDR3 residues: CASSFVRGWAPTGGHSYEQYF. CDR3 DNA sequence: TGTGCCAGCAGTTTCGTTCGCGGTTGGGCCCCAACAGGGGGCCACTCCTACGAGCAGTACTTC.

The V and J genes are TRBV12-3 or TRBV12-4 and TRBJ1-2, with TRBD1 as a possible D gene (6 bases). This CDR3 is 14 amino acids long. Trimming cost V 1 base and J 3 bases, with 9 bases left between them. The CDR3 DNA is TGTGCCAGCAGTTTAGGGACAGAGTACTATGGCTACACCTTC. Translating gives CASSLGTEYYGYTF.

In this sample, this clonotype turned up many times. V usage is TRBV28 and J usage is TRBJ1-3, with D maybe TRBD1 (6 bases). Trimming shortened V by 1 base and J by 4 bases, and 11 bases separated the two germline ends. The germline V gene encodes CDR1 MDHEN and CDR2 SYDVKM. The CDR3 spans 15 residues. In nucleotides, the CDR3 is TGTGCCAGCAGTTTATATGCAGGGGCCGGAAACACCATATATTTT. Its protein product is CASSLYAGAGNTIYF.

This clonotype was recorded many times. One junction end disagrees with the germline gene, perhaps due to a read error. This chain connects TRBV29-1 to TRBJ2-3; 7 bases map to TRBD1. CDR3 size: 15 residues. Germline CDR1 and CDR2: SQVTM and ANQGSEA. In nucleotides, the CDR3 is TGCAGCGTCGAAGACCGGGACAGTTACACAGATACGCAGTATTTT. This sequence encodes CSVEDRDSYTDTQYF.

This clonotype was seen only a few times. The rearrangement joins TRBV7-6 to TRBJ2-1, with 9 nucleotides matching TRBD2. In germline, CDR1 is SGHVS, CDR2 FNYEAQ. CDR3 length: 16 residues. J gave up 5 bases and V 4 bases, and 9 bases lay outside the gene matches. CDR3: CASSSYSGGRDNEQFF. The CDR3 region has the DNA TGTGCCAGCAGCTCTTATAGCGGGGGAAGGGACAATGAGCAGTTCTTC.

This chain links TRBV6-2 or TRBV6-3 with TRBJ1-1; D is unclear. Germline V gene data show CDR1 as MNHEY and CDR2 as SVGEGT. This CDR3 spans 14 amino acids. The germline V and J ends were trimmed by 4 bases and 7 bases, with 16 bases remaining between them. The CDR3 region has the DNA TGTGCCAGCAGTTTGACGCGACTGTCGATTGAAGCTTTCTTT. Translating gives CASSLTRLSIEAFF.

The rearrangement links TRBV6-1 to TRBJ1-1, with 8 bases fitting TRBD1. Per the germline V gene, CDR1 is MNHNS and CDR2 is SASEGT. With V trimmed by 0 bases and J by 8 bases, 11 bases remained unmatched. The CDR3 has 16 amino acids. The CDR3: CASSEAGQELNREAFF. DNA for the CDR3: TGTGCCAGCAGTGAAGCGGGACAGGAGCTGAACAGGGAAGCTTTCTTT.

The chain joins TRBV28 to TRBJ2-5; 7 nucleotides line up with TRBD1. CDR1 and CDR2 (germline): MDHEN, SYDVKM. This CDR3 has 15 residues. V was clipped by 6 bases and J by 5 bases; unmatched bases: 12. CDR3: CASSPMVTDRETQYF. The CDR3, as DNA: TGTGCCAGCAGCCCCATGGTTACGGACAGGGAGACCCAGTACTTC.

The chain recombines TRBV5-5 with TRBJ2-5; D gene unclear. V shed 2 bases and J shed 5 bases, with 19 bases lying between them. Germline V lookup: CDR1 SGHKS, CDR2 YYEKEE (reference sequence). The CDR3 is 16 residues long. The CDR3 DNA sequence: TGTGCCAGCAGCTTTATGGGCAGCCATAATACGGAGACCCAGTACTTC. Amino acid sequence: CASSFMGSHNTETQYF.